The 6 T cell receptor beta chains given below trace back to one sample, sequenced in a study of metastatic and nonmetastatic thyroid tumors. TCRdb re-analyzed the PCR reads through MiXCR. The sample yields approximately 38,000 clones, roughly 17% seen once. Every patient was untreated before thyroid surgery. The sample taken for sequencing was tumor tissue. The receptor source for this set is a female donor with papillary thyroid cancer or a benign thyroid nodule (not recorded which). Some clones in this sample may be carry-over from other donors' samples.

The rearrangement joins TRBV6-2 or TRBV6-3 to TRBJ2-3; D possibly uses TRBD1 or TRBD2 (5 bases each). V was shortened by 6 bases and J by 4 bases, with 14 bases between the two germline ends. The CDR3 is 14 residues long. CDR1 is MNHEY and CDR2 is SVGEGT in the germline V gene. CDR3 amino acids: CASRPVLGADTQYF. The DNA for the CDR3 is TGTGCCAGCAGACCTGTACTAGGGGCAGATACGCAGTATTTT.

A note on this clone: One end of the junction varies from germline; a read error may be responsible. The rearrangement links TRBV9 to TRBJ2-3, with 11 positions matching TRBD2. Germline V gene sequence: CDR1 SGDLS, CDR2 YYNGEE. The length of the CDR3 is 15 residues. This chain's CDR3 is CASDTSGRSTYTQYF. CDR3 nucleotide sequence: TGTGCCAGCGATACTAGCGGGAGAAGCACATATACGCAGTATTTC.

The genes are TRBV7-3 and TRBJ2-7, with D tentatively TRBD1 (5 bases). V was clipped by 1 base and J by 7 bases, with 14 bases between them. CDR1 SGHTA and CDR2 FQGTGA come from the germline V gene. CDR3 length: 14 residues. The CDR3 here is CASSLSGGHREQYF. Here the CDR3 DNA reads TGTGCCAGCAGCTTAAGCGGCGGACACAGAGAGCAGTACTTC.

The chain joins TRBV7-2 to TRBJ2-7; TRBD1 matches at 7 bases. The CDR3 has 16 residues. V lost 2 bases to trimming and J lost 7 bases; unmatched junction nucleotides: 14. Germline V gene sequence: CDR1 SGHTA, CDR2 FQGNSA. The CDR3 region is CASSLRPAGGSWEQYF. The CDR3 DNA is TGTGCCAGCAGCTTACGCCCGGCAGGGGGTTCTTGGGAGCAGTACTTC.

This clone was detected ten times or more. V usage is TRBV28 and J usage is TRBJ1-1; possibly TRBD1 for D (6 bases). CDR3 length equals 14 residues. Trimming shortened V by 3 bases and J by 11 bases, and 19 bases separated the two germline ends. Germline V gives CDR1 MDHEN, CDR2 SYDVKM. The CDR3, as DNA: TGTGCCAGCAGTTTCCAAACCTACAGGGAAGGGGCTTTCTTT. This encodes CASSFQTYREGAFF.

This clone was observed at least ten times. This chain joins TRBV11-2 and TRBJ2-3, with 10 bases matching TRBD1. The germline V gene has CDR1 SGHAT and CDR2 FQNNGV. This CDR3 is built from 13 residues. J gave up 4 bases and V 10 bases, and 5 bases lay outside the gene matches. CDR3 nucleotide sequence: TGTGCCACCAAGACAGGGGGCTCAGATACGCAGTATTTT. As protein: CATKTGGSDTQYF.